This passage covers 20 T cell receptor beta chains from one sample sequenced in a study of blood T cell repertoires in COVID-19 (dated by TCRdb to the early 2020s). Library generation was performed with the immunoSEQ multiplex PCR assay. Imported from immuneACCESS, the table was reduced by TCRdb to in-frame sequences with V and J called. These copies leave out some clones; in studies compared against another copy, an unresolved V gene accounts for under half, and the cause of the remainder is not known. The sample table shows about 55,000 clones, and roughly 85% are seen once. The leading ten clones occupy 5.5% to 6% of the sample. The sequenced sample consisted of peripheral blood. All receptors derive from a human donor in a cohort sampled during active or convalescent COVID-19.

Written as DNA, the CDR3 is TGTGCCAGCAGTGTACAGGGCTCCTACGAGCAGTACTTC. Translation: CASSVQGSYEQYF. The V gene is TRBV2, the J gene TRBJ2-7, with a possible D match to TRBD1 (6 bases). V was shortened by 4 bases and J by 0 bases, with 7 bases between the two germline ends. This CDR3 spans 13 amino acids. Germline loops: CDR1 SNHLY, CDR2 FYNNEI.

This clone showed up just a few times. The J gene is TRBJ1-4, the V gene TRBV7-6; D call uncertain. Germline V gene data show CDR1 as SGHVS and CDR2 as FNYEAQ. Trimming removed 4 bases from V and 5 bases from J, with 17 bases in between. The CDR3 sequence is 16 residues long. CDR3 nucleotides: TGTGCCAGCAGCTCCCACTGGGCAGCAAACAATGAAAAACTGTTTTTT. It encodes CASSSHWAANNEKLFF.

The CDR3 nucleotides read TGTGCCAGCAGCCCCCTTGCGGGGCCTTACAATGAGCAGTTCTTC. Residues: CASSPLAGPYNEQFF. This rearrangement joins TRBV11-3 to TRBJ2-1; weak D call: TRBD2 (6 bases). Germline V gene lookup returns CDR1 SGHNT and CDR2 YENEEA. V was clipped by 5 bases and J by 4 bases, with 15 bases between them. The CDR3 has 15 residues. Full variable domain (rest looked up from reference TRBV11-3 and TRBJ2-1): EAGVVQSPRYKIIEKKQPVAFWCNPISGHNTLYWYLQNLGQGPELLIRYENEEAVDDSQLPKDRFSAERLKGVDSTLKIQPAELGDSAVYLCASSPLAGPYNEQFFGPGTRLTVL.

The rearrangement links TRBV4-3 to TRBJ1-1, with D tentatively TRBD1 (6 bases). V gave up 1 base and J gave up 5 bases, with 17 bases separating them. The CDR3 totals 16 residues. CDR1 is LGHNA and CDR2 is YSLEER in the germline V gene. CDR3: CASSQVGLGGITEAFF. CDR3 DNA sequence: TGCGCCAGCAGCCAAGTAGGATTAGGGGGAATTACTGAAGCTTTCTTT.

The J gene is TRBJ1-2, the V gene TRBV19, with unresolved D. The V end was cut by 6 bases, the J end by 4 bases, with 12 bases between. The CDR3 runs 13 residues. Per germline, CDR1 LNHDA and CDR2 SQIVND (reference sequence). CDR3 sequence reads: CASSPNGIYGYTF. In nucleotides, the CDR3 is TGTGCCAGTAGCCCTAACGGGATCTATGGCTACACCTTC. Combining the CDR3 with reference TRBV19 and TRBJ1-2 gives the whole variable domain DGGITQSPKYLFRKEGQNVTLSCEQNLNHDAMYWYRQDPGQGLRLIYYSQIVNDFQKGDIAEGYSVSREKKESFPLTVTSAQKNPTAFYLCASSPNGIYGYTFGSGTRLTVV.

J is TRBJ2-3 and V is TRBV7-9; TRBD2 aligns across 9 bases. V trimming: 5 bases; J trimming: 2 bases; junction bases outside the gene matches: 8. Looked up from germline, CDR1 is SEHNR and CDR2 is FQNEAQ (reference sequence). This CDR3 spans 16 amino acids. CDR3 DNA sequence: TGTGCCAGCAGCCCAGGGACTAGCCAGCCCACAGATACGCAGTATTTT. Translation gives CASSPGTSQPTDTQYF.

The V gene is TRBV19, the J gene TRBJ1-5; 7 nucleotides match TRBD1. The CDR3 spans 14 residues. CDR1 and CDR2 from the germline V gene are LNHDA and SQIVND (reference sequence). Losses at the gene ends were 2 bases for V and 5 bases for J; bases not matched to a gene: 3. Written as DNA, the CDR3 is TGTGCCAGTAGTATAAGGGGGCAAGATCAGCCCCAGCATTTT. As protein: CASSIRGQDQPQHF.

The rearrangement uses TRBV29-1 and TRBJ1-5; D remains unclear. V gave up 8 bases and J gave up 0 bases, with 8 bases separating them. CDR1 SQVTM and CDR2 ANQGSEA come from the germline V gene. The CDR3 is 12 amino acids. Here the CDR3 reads CSTQNSNQPQHF. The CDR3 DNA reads TGCAGCACTCAAAATAGCAATCAGCCCCAGCATTTT.

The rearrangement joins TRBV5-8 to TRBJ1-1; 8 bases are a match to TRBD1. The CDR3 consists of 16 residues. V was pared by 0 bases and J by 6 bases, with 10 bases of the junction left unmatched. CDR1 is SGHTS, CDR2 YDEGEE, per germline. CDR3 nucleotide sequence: TGTGCCAGCAGCTTGGCGTTCGGACAGGGAATCCCTGAAGCTTTCTTT. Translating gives CASSLAFGQGIPEAFF.

The CDR3 region is CASSEGEGVWGGYTF. As DNA, the CDR3 is TGTGCCAGCAGTGAAGGAGAGGGCGTCTGGGGTGGCTACACCTTC. This chain joins TRBV6-1 and TRBJ1-2; D ambiguous. With 1 base removed from V and 7 bases from J, the gap between germline ends came to 16 bases. The germline CDR1 and CDR2 sequences are MNHNS and SASEGT. The CDR3 is 15 amino acids.

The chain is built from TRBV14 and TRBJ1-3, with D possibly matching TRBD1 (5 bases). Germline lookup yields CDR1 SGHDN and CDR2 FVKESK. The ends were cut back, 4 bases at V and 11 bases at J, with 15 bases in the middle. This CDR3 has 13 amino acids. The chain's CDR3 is CASSPDTAGPIYF. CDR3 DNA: TGTGCCAGCAGCCCTGACACGGCGGGACCCATATATTTT.

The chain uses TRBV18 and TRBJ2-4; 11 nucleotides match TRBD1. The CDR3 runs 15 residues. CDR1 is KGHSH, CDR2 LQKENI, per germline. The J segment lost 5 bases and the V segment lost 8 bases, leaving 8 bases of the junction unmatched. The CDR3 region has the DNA TGTGCCAGCCGGGCCTCGGGACAGGGGGAAAACATTCAGTACTTC. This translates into CASRASGQGENIQYF.

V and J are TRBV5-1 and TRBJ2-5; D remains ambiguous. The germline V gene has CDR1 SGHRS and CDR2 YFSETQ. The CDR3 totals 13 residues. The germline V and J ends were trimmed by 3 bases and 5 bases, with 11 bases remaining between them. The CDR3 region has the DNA TGCGCCAGCAGCTCTTTGTCTAGGGAGACCCAGTACTTC. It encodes CASSSLSRETQYF.

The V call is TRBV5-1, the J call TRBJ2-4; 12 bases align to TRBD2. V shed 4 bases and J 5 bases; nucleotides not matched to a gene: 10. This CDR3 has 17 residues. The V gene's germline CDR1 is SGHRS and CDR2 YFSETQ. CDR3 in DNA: TGCGCCAGCAGCCCACTAGCGGGGGGCCTCATTCAAAACATTCAGTACTTC. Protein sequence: CASSPLAGGLIQNIQYF.

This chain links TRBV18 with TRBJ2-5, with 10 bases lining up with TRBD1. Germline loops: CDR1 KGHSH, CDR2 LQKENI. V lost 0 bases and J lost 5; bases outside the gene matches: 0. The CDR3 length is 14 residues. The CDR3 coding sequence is TGTGCCAGCTCACCACCGGGACAGGGGGAGACCCAGTACTTC. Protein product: CASSPPGQGETQYF.

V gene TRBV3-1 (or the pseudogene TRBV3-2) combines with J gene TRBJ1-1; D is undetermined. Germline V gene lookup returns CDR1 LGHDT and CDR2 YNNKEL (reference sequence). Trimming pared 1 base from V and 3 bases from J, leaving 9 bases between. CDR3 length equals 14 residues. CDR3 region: CASSQVGQHTEAFF. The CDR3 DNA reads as TGTGCCAGCAGCCAAGTTGGGCAACACACTGAAGCTTTCTTT.

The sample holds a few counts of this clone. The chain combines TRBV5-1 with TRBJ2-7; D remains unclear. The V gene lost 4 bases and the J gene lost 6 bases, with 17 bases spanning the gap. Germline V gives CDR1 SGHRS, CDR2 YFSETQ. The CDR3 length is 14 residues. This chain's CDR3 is CASSPRSLEPEQYF. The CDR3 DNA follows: TGCGCCAGCAGCCCGAGGAGTCTAGAACCCGAGCAGTACTTC.

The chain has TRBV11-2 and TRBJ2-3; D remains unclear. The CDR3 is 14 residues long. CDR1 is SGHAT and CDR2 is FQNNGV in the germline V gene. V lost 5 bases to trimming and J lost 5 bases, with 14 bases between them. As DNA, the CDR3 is TGTGCCAGCAGCGACGAATACCTAGGAGATACGCAGTATTTT. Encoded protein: CASSDEYLGDTQYF.

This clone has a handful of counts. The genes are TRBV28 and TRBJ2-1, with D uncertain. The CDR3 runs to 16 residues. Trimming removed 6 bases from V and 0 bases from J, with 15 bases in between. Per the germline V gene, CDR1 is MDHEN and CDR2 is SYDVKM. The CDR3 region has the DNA TGTGCCAGCAGCCTCGGGTTTGTTGCCTCCTACAATGAGCAGTTCTTC. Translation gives CASSLGFVASYNEQFF.

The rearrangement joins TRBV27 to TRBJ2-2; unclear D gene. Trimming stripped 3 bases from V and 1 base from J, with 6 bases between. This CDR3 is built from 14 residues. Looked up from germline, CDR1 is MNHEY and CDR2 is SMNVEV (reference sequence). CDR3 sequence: CASSFRLNTGELFF. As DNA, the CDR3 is TGTGCCAGCAGTTTCCGTTTGAACACCGGGGAGCTGTTTTTT.